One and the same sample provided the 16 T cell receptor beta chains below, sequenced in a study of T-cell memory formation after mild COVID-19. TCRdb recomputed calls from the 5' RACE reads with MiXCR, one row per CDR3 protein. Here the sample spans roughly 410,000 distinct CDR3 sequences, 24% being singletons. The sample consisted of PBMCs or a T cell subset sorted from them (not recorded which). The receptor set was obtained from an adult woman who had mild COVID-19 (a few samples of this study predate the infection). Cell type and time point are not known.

The CDR3 region has the DNA TGTGCCAGCAGCTTCGGGACTAGCGGGAGGGCCCGGGGCAATGAGCAGTTCTTC. Its protein is CASSFGTSGRARGNEQFF. The J gene is TRBJ2-1, the V gene TRBV11-2; TRBD2 agrees at 16 bases. The CDR3 is 18 amino acids. From germline, CDR1 is SGHAT and CDR2 FQNNGV. Trimming cost V 3 bases and J 6 bases; bases outside gene matches: 8.

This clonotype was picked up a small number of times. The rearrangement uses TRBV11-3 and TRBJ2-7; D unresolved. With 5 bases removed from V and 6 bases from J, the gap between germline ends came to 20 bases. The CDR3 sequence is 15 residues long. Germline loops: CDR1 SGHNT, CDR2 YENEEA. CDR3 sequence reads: CASSPQVASRAEQYF. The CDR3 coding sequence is TGTGCCAGCAGCCCCCAAGTAGCATCTAGGGCCGAGCAGTACTTC.

CDR3 sequence (DNA): TGTGCCACCAGTGATTTTGTCGGGACCCAGTACTTC. This codes for CATSDFVGTQYF. The V call is TRBV24-1, the J call TRBJ2-5; D unclear. Germline V lookup: CDR1 KGHDR, CDR2 SFDVKD. There are 12 residues in the CDR3. The germline V and J ends were trimmed by 1 base and 7 bases, with 6 bases remaining between them.

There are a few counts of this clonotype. CDR3 region: CASSLVSRPKAFF. The CDR3 nucleotides are TGTGCCAGCAGCTTAGTATCTAGGCCGAAAGCTTTCTTT. This chain uses TRBV7-2 with TRBJ1-1; unclear D gene. Germline CDR1 is SGHTA and CDR2 is FQGNSA. Trimming shortened V by 1 base and J by 9 bases, and 12 bases separated the two germline ends. The CDR3 is 13 amino acids. The complete variable domain, with remaining parts taken from reference TRBV7-2 and TRBJ1-1, reads GAGVSQSPSNKVTEKGKDVELRCDPISGHTALYWYRQSLGQGLEFLIYFQGNSAPDKSGLPSDRFSAERTGGSVSTLTIQRTQQEDSAVYLCASSLVSRPKAFFGQGTRLTVV.

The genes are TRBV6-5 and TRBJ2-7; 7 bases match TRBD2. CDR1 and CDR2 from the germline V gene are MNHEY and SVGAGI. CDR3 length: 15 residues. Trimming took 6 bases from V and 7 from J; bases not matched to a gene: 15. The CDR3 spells CASSPLVGLGGEQYF. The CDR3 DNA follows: TGTGCCAGCAGCCCCTTGGTAGGGTTGGGGGGGGAGCAGTACTTC.

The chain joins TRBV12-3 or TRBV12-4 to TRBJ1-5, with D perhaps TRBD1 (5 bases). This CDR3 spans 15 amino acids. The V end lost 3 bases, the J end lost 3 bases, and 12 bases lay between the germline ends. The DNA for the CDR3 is TGTGCCAGCAGTTTGGGAGACAGATACAATCAGCCCCAGCATTTT. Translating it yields CASSLGDRYNQPQHF.

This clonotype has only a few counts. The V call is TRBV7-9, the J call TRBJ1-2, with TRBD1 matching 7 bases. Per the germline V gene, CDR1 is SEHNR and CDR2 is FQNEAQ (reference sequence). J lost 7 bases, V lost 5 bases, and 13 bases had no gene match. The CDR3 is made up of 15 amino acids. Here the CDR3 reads CASSDQATGVSGYTF. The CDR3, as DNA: TGTGCCAGCAGCGATCAAGCCACAGGGGTGAGTGGCTACACCTTC.

In DNA, the CDR3 is TGTGCCACCAGTGAGGTAGACTACGCCGATACGCAGTATTTT. Protein product: CATSEVDYADTQYF. The rearrangement uses TRBV24-1 and TRBJ2-3, with D perhaps matching TRBD2 (5 bases). The CDR3 is 14 residues long. Trimming shortened V by 4 bases and J by 6 bases, and 13 bases separated the two germline ends. Per germline, CDR1 KGHDR and CDR2 SFDVKD.

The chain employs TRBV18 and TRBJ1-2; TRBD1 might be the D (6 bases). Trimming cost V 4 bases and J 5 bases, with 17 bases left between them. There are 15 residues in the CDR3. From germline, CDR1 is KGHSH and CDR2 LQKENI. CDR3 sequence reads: CASSLSPGTKYGYTF. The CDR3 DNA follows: TGTGCCAGCTCACTCTCACCCGGGACAAAATATGGCTACACCTTC. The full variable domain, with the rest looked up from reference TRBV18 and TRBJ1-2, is NAGVMQNPRHLVRRRGQEARLRCSPMKGHSHVYWYRQLPEEGLKFMVYLQKENIIDESGMPKERFSAEFPKEGPSILRIQQVVRGDSAAYFCASSLSPGTKYGYTFGSGTRLTVV.

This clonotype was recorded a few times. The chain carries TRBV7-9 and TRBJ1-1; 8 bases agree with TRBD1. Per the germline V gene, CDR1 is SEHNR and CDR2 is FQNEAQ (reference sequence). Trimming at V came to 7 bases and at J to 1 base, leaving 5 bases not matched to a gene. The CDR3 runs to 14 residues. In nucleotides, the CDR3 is TGTGCCAGCAACAAAGGACAGGGGAACACTGAAGCTTTCTTT. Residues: CASNKGQGNTEAFF.

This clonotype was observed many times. Here the CDR3 reads CASRDGEPSYNEQFF. CDR3 coding DNA: TGTGCCAGCAGAGACGGGGAACCCTCCTACAATGAGCAGTTCTTC. This chain joins TRBV2 and TRBJ2-1; perhaps TRBD2 as D (5 bases). The germline gives CDR1 SNHLY, CDR2 FYNNEI. This CDR3 is built from 15 residues. V lost 6 bases, J lost 0 bases, and 12 bases lay in between.

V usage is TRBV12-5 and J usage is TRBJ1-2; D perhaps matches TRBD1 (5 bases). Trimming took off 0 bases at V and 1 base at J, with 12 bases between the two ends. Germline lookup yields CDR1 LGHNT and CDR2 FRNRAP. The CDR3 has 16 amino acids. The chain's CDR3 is CASGLVVTAGNYGYTF. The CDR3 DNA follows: TGTGCTAGTGGTTTGGTGGTGACAGCCGGTAACTATGGCTACACCTTC.

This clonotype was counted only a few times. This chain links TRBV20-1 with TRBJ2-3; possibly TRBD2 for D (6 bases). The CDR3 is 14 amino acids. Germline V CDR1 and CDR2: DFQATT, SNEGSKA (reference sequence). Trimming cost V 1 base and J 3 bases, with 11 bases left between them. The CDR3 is CSARGLAITDTQYF. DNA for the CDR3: TGCAGTGCTAGAGGGCTAGCGATAACAGATACGCAGTATTTT.

The chain's CDR3 is CASSPRAYRDTGELFF. The CDR3 nucleotides read TGTGCCAGCAGTCCCCGGGCATACCGGGACACCGGGGAGCTGTTTTTT. The chain links TRBV12-3 or TRBV12-4 to TRBJ2-2; no clear D. The CDR3 covers 16 residues. The germline V and J ends were trimmed by 5 bases and 3 bases, with 16 bases remaining between them.

In DNA, the CDR3 is TGTGCCACCAGTGATTGGGGACAGACCCTCGACGATGAGGAGCAGTTCTTC. Its translation is CATSDWGQTLDDEEQFF. The chain combines TRBV24-1 with TRBJ2-1; 7 nucleotides align to TRBD1. Germline V gene data show CDR1 as KGHDR and CDR2 as SFDVKD. This CDR3 spans 17 amino acids. V dropped 2 bases and J dropped 10; count of bases not matched to a gene: 16.

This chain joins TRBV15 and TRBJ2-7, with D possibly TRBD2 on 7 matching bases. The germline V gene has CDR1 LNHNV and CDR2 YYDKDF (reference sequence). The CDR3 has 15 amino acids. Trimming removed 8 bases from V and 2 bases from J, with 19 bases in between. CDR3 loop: CATSQAAGAPYEQYF. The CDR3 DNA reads TGTGCCACCTCCCAAGCGGCGGGGGCCCCCTACGAGCAGTACTTC.